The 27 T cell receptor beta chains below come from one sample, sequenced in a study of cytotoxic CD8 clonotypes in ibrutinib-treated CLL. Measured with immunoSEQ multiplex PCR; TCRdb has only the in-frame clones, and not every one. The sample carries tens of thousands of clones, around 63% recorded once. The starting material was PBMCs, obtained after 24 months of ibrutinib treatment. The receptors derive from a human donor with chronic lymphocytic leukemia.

The CDR3 sequence: CASSRRQGVNQPQHF. CDR3 sequence (DNA): TGTGCCAGCAGCCGTAGACAGGGTGTCAATCAGCCCCAGCATTTT. The chain joins TRBV7-8 to TRBJ1-5; 7 nucleotides align to TRBD1. In germline, CDR1 is SGHVS, CDR2 FQNEAQ. Losses at the gene ends were 5 bases for V and 3 bases for J; bases not matched to a gene: 7. The CDR3 covers 15 residues.

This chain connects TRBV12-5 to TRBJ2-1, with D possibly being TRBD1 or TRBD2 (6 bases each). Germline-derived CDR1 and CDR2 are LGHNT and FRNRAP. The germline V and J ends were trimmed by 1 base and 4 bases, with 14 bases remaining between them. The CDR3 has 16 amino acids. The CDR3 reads CASGLANGGRYNEQFF. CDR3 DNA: TGTGCTAGTGGTTTGGCCAATGGGGGGCGTTACAATGAGCAGTTCTTC. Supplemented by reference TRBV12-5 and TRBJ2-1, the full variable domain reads DARVTQTPRHKVTEMGQEVTMRCQPILGHNTVFWYRQTMMQGLELLAYFRNRAPLDDSGMPKDRFSAEMPDATLATLKIQPSEPRDSAVYFCASGLANGGRYNEQFFGPGTRLTVL.

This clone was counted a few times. The CDR3 DNA sequence: TGTGCCAGCACCCTGGGTTCCTACGAGCAGTACTTC. It codes for CASTLGSYEQYF. The genes are TRBV7-9 and TRBJ2-7; D is unclear. Per germline, CDR1 SEHNR and CDR2 FQNEAQ (reference sequence). Trimming cost V 7 bases and J 1 base, with 8 bases left between them. The CDR3 runs 12 residues.

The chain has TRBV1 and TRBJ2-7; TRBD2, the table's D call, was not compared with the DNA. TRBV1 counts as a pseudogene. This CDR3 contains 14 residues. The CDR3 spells CTSSQPRGRYEQYF. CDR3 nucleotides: TGCACCAGCAGCCAACCTCGAGGTAGGTACGAGCAGTACTTC.

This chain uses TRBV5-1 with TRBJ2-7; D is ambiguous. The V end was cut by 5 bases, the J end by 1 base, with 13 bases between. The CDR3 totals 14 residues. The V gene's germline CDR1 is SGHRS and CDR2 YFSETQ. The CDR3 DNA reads TGCGCCAGCAGTATAATGGGCAGTTCCTACGAGCAGTACTTC. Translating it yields CASSIMGSSYEQYF.

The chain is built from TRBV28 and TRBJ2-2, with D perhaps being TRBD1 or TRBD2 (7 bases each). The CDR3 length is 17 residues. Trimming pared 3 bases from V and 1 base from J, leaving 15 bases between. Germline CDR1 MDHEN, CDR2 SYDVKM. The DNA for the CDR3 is TGTGCCAGCAGTTTGGGAGGGGGCGGACTGAACACCGGGGAGCTGTTTTTT. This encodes CASSLGGGGLNTGELFF.

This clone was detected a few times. CDR3 coding DNA: TGTGCCAGCAGCATCCATCGGGGGGAGGACTATGGCTACACCTTC. Amino acid sequence: CASSIHRGEDYGYTF. The genes are TRBV7-9 and TRBJ1-2, with D perhaps matching TRBD1 (5 bases). The CDR3 extends over 15 amino acids. Germline values: CDR1 SEHNR, CDR2 FQNEAQ (reference sequence). Trimming took 5 bases from V and 3 from J, leaving 16 bases between them.

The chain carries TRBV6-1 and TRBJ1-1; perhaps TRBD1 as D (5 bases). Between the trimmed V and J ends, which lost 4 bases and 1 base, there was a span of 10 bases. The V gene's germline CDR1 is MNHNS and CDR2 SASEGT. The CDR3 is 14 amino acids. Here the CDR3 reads CASSVRGANTEAFF. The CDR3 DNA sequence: TGTGCCAGCAGTGTTAGGGGCGCGAACACTGAAGCTTTCTTT.

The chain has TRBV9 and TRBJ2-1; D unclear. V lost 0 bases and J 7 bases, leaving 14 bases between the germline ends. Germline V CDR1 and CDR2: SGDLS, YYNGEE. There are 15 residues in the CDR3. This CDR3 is CASSVVGGEFNEQFF. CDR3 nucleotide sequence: TGTGCCAGCAGCGTAGTGGGTGGGGAATTTAATGAGCAGTTCTTC.

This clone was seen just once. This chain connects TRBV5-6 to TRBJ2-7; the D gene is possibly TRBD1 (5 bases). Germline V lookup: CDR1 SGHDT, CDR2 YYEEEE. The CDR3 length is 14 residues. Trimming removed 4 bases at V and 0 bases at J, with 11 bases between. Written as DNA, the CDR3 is TGTGCCAGCAGCCCAGACAGAAGCTCCTACGAGCAGTACTTC. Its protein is CASSPDRSSYEQYF.

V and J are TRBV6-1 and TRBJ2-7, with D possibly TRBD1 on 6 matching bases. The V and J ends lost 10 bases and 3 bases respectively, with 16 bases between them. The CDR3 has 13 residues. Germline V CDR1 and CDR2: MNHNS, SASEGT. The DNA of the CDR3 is TGTGCCATCCTCTCGACAGGTAACTACGAGCAGTACTTC. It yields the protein CAILSTGNYEQYF.

In nucleotides, the CDR3 is TGCAGTGCTAGAAGGGAGCAGTACTTC. Translation: CSARREQYF. The V gene is TRBV20-1, the J gene TRBJ2-7; D gene unclear. Germline V gene sequence: CDR1 DFQATT, CDR2 SNEGSKA (reference sequence). Trimming cost V 2 bases and J 7 bases, with 3 bases left between them. CDR3 length equals 9 residues.

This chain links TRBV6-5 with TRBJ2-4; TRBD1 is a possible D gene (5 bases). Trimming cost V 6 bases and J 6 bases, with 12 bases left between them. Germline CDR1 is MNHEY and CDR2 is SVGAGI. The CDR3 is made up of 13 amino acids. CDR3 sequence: CASSNQGRNIQYF. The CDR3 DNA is TGTGCCAGCAGCAATCAGGGTCGAAACATTCAGTACTTC.

CDR3 amino acids: CASSSEGLRQGREQFF. The CDR3 bases are TGTGCCAGCAGCTCCGAGGGTCTCCGCCAGGGGAGAGAGCAGTTCTTC. V gene TRBV11-2 combines with J gene TRBJ2-1; possible D gene TRBD1, 6 bases. The CDR3 has 16 residues. V dropped 4 bases and J dropped 10 bases, with 23 bases sitting between them. The germline V gene has CDR1 SGHAT and CDR2 FQNNGV.

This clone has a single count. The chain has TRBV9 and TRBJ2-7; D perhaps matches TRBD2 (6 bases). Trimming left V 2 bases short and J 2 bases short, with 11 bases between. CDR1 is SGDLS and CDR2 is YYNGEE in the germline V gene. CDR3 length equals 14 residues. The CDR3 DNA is TGTGCCAGCAGCGTTGGCGGGGACCCCTACGAGCAGTACTTC. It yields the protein CASSVGGDPYEQYF.

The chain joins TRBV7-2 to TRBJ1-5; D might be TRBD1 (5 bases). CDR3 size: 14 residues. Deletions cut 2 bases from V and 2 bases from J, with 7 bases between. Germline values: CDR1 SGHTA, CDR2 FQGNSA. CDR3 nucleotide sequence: TGTGCCAGCAGCTTACAGGGAGGCAATCAGCCCCAGCATTTT. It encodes CASSLQGGNQPQHF.

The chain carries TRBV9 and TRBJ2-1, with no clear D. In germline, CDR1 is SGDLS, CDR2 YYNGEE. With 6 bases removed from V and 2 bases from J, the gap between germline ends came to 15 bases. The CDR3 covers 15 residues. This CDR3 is CASTLGGSTYNEQFF. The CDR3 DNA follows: TGTGCCAGCACCCTCGGTGGGTCTACCTACAATGAGCAGTTCTTC. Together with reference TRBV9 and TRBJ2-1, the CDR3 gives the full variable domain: DSGVTQTPKHLITATGQRVTLRCSPRSGDLSVYWYQQSLDQGLQFLIQYYNGEERAKGNILERFSAQQFPDLHSELNLSSLELGDSALYFCASTLGGSTYNEQFFGPGTRLTVL.

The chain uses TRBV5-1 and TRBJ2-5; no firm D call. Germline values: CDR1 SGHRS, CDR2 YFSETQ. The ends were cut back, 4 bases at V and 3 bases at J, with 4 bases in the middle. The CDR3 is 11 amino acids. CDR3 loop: CASSLKETQYF. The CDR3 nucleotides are TGCGCCAGCAGCCTCAAAGAGACCCAGTACTTC.

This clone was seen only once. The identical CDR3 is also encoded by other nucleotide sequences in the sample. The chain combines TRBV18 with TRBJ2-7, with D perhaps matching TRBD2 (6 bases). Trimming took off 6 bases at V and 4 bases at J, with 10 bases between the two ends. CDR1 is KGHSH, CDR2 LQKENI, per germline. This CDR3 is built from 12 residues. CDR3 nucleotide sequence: TGTGCCAGCTCGCCTGGGGGGTACGAGCAGTACTTC. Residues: CASSPGGYEQYF.

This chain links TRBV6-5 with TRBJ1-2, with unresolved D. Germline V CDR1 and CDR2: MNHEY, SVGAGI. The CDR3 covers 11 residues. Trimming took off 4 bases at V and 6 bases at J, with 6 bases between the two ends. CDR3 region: CASSSTDGYTF. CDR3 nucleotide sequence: TGTGCCAGCAGTTCCACGGATGGCTACACCTTC.

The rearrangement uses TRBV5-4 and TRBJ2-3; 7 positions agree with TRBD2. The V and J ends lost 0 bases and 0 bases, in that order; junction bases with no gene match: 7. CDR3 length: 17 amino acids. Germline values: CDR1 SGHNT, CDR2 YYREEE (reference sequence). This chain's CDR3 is CASSLGGAGSSTDTQYF. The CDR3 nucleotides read TGTGCCAGCAGCTTGGGGGGAGCGGGATCGAGCACAGATACGCAGTATTTT.

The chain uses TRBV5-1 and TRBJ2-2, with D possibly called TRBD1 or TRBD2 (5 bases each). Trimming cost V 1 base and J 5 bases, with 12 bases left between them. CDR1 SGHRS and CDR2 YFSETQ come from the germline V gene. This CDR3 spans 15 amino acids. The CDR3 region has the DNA TGCGCCAGCAGCTTGTCGGGCAGGGAGACCGGGGAGCTGTTTTTT. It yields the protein CASSLSGRETGELFF.

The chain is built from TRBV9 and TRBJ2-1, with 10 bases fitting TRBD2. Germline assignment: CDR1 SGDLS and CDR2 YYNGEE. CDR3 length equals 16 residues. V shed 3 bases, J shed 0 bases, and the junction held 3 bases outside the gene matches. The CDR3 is CASSARTSGSYNEQFF. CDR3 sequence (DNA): TGTGCCAGCAGCGCGAGGACTAGCGGCTCCTACAATGAGCAGTTCTTC.

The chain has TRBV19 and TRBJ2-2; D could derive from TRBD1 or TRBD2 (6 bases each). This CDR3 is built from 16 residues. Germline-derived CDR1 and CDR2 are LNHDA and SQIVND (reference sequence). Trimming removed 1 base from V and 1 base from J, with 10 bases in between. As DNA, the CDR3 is TGTGCCAGTAGTATAGTCCGGGGGCGGAACACCGGGGAGCTGTTTTTT. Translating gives CASSIVRGRNTGELFF.

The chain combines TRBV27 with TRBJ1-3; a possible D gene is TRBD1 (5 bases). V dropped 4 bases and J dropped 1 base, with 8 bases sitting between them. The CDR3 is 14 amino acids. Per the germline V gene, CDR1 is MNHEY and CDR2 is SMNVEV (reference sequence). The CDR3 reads CASSWGGSGNTIYF. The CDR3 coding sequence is TGTGCCAGCAGTTGGGGGGGGTCTGGAAACACCATATATTTT.

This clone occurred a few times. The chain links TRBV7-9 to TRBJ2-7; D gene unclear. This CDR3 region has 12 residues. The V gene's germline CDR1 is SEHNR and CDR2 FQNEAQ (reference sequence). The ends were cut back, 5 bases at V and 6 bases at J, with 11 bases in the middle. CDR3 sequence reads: CASSPTTAEQYF. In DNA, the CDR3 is TGTGCCAGCAGCCCAACAACAGCCGAGCAGTACTTC.

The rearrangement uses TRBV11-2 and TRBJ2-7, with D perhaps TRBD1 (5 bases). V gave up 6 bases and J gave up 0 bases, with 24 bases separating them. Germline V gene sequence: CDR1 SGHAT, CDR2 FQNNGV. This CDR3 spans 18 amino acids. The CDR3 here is CASSIGVGFRPSSYEQYF. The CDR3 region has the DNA TGTGCCAGCAGTATAGGGGTAGGGTTTCGCCCCAGCTCCTACGAGCAGTACTTC.